This TCR beta chain stems from a study of Tregs in tolerant kidney transplant recipients. General study results and limits: Tolerant patients' donor-specific Tregs expanded beyond overall Tregs, suggesting antigen-driven growth. Biological reproducibility was not directly addressed, but technical replication error appeared minimal. The small number of patients limits these findings pending further validation.

Germline V gene data show CDR1 as SGHTA and CDR2 as FQGTGA. The CDR3 is 15 amino acids. V gave up 2 bases and J gave up 4 bases; unmatched junction bases: 6. Clones were sequenced by immunoSEQ multiplex PCR, and TCRdb holds only the in-frame ones, with some missing. This table holds tens of thousands of clones, 85% to 90% found once. Points on this clone: Its antigen is not identified.

The sequence was collected from a human donor who received a combined kidney and bone marrow transplant. The sequenced sample was CD4+ T cells from blood, obtained before the transplant. V gene TRBV7-3 combines with J gene TRBJ2-7; TRBD2 aligns across 9 bases. The CDR3 DNA reads TGTGCCAGCAGCTTAGCCGGGACTAGCTTTTACGAGCAGTACTTC. This translates into CASSLAGTSFYEQYF.